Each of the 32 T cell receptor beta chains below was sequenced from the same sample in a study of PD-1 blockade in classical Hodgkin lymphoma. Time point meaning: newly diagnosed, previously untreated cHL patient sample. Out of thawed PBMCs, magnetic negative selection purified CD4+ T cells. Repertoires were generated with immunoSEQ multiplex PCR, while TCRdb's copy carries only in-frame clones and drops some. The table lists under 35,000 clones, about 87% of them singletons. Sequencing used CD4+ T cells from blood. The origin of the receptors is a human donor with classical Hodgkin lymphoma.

CDR3: CASSLGFTEETQYF. CDR3 nucleotides: TGTGCCAGCAGCTTGGGATTTACAGAGGAGACCCAGTACTTC. V is TRBV5-5 and J is TRBJ2-5; D unresolved. The germline gives CDR1 SGHKS, CDR2 YYEKEE (reference sequence). Deletions cut 0 bases from V and 5 bases from J, with 11 bases between. The CDR3 sequence is 14 residues long.

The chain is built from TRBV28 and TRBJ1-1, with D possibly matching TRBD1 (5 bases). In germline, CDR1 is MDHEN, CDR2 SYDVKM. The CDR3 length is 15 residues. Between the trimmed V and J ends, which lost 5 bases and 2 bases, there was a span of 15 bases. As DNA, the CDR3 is TGTGCCAGCAGTCCCTTCGGGACCATCAACACTGAAGCTTTCTTT. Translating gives CASSPFGTINTEAFF.

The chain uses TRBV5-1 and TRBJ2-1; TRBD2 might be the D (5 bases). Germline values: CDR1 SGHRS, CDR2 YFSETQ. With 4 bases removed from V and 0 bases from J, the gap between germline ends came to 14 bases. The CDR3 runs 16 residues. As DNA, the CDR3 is TGCGCCAGCAGCCCGGCGCCTGGAGGCTCCTACAATGAGCAGTTCTTC. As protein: CASSPAPGGSYNEQFF.

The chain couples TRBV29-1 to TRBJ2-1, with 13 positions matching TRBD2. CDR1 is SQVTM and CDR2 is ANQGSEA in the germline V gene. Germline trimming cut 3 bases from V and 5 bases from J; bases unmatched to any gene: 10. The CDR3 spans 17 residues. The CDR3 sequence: CSVDGLAGALAHNEQFF. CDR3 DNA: TGCAGCGTTGATGGACTAGCGGGAGCTTTGGCCCACAATGAGCAGTTCTTC.

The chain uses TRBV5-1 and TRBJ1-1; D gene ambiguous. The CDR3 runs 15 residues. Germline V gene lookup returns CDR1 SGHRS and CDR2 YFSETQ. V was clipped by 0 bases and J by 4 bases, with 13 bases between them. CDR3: CASSLGDIMGTEAFF. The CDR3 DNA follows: TGCGCCAGCAGCTTGGGTGATATAATGGGCACTGAAGCTTTCTTT. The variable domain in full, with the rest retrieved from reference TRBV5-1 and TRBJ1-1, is KAGVTQTPRYLIKTRGQQVTLSCSPISGHRSVSWYQQTPGQGLQFLFEYFSETQRNKGNFPGRFSGRQFSNSRSEMNVSTLELGDSALYLCASSLGDIMGTEAFFGQGTRLTVV.

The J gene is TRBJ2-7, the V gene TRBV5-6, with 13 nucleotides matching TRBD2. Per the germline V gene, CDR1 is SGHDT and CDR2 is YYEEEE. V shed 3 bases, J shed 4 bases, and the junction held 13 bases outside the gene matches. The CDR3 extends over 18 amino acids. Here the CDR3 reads CASSYATSGRASRYEQYF. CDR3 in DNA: TGTGCCAGCAGCTATGCCACTAGCGGGAGGGCCTCCCGTTACGAGCAGTACTTC.

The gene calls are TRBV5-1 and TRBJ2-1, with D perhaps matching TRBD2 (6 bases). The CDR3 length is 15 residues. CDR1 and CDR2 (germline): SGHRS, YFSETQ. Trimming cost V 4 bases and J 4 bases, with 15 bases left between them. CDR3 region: CASSPWGDGYNEQFF. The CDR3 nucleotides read TGCGCCAGCAGCCCCTGGGGGGACGGGTACAATGAGCAGTTCTTC. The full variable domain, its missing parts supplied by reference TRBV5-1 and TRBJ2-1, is KAGVTQTPRYLIKTRGQQVTLSCSPISGHRSVSWYQQTPGQGLQFLFEYFSETQRNKGNFPGRFSGRQFSNSRSEMNVSTLELGDSALYLCASSPWGDGYNEQFFGPGTRLTVL.

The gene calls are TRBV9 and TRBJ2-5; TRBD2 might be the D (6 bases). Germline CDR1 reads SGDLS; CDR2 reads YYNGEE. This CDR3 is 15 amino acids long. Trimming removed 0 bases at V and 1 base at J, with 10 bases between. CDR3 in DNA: TGTGCCAGCAGCGTAGGGACTATCCCCCAAGAGACCCAGTACTTC. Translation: CASSVGTIPQETQYF.

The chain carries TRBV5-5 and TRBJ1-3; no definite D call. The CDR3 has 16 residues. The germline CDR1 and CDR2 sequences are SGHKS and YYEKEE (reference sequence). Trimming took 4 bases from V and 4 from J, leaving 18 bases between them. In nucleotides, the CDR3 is TGTGCCAGCAGCCCCTCGGGTGTGCTCTTAGGAAACACCATATATTTT. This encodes CASSPSGVLLGNTIYF. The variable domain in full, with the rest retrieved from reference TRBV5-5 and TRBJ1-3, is DAGVTQSPTHLIKTRGQQVTLRCSPISGHKSVSWYQQVLGQGPQFIFQYYEKEERGRGNFPDRFSARQFPNYSSELNVNALLLGDSALYLCASSPSGVLLGNTIYFGEGSWLTVV.

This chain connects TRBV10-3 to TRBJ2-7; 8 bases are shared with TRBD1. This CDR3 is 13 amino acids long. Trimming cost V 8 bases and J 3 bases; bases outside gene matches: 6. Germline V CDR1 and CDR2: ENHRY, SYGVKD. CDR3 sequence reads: CAILGQGSYEQYF. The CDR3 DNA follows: TGTGCCATCCTTGGACAGGGCAGCTACGAGCAGTACTTC.

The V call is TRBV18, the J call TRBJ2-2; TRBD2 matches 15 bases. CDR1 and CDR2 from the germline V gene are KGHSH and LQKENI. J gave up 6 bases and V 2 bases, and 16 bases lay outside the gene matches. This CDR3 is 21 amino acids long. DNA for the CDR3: TGTGCCAGCTCACCAAGACCCGGACTAGCGGGAGGGAATCCTAGAGCCGGGGAGCTGTTTTTT. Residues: CASSPRPGLAGGNPRAGELFF.

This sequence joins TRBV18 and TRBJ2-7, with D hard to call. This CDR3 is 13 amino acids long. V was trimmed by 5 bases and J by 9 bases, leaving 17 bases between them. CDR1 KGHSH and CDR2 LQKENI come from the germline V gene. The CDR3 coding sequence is TGTGCCAGCTCAGCCGCACAAGAGTGGGGGCAGTACTTC. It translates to CASSAAQEWGQYF.

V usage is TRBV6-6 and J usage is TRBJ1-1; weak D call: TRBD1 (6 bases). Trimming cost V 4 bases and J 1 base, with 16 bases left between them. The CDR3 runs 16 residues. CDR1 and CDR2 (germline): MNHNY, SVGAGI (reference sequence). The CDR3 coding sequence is TGTGCCAGCAGTTTGGACAGTGGGTTGAAGAACACTGAAGCTTTCTTT. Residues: CASSLDSGLKNTEAFF.

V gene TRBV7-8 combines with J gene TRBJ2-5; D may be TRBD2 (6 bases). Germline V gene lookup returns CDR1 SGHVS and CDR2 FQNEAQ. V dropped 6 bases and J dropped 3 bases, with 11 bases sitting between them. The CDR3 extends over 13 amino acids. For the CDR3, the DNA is TGTGCCAGCAGTCCAACGGGAGAAGAGACCCAGTACTTC. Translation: CASSPTGEETQYF.

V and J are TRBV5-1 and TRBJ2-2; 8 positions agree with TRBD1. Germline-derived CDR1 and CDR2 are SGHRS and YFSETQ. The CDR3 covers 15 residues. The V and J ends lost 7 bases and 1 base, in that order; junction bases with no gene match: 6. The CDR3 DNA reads TGCGCCAGCTGGACAGGGCTGGGGAACACCGGGGAGCTGTTTTTT. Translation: CASWTGLGNTGELFF.

In nucleotides, the CDR3 is TGCGCCAGCAGCCTGGAAGCGGGGGCCAACGTCCTGACTTTC. This encodes CASSLEAGANVLTF. This sequence joins TRBV5-1 and TRBJ2-6; D gene unclear. CDR3 size: 14 residues. V shed 4 bases and J shed 4 bases, with 9 bases lying between them. Germline V gene lookup returns CDR1 SGHRS and CDR2 YFSETQ. Full variable domain (rest looked up from reference TRBV5-1 and TRBJ2-6): KAGVTQTPRYLIKTRGQQVTLSCSPISGHRSVSWYQQTPGQGLQFLFEYFSETQRNKGNFPGRFSGRQFSNSRSEMNVSTLELGDSALYLCASSLEAGANVLTFGAGSRLTVL.

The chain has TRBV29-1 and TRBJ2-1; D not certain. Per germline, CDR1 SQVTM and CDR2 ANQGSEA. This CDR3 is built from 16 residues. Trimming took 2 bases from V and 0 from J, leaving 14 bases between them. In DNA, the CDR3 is TGCAGCGTTGAAACTGGGTCAGTTCGCTCCTACAATGAGCAGTTCTTC. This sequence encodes CSVETGSVRSYNEQFF.

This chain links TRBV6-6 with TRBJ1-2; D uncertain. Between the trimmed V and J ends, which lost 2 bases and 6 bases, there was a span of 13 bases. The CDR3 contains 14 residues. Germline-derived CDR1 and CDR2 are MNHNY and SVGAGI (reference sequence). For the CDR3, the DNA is TGTGCCAGCAGTTACGTACCAGCTTTTAATGGCTACACCTTC. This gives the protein CASSYVPAFNGYTF.

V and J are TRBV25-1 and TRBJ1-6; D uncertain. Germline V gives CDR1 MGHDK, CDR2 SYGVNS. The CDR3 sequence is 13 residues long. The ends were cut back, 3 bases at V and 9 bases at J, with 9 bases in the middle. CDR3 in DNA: TGTGCCAGCAGTGACCGGGAAAGTTCACCCCTCCACTTT. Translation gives CASSDRESSPLHF.

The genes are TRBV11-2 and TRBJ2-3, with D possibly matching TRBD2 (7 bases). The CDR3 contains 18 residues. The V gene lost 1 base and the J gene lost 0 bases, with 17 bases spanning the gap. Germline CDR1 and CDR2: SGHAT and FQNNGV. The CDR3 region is CASSLGMGGRGSTDTQYF. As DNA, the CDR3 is TGTGCCAGCAGCTTAGGAATGGGAGGGAGGGGGAGCACAGATACGCAGTATTTT.

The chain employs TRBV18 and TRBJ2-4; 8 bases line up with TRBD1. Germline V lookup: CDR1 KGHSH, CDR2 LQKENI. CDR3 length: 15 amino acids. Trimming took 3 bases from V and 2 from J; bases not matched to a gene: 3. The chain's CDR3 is CASSPRQGTKNIQYF. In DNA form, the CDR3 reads TGTGCCAGCTCACCTCGACAGGGGACCAAAAACATTCAGTACTTC.

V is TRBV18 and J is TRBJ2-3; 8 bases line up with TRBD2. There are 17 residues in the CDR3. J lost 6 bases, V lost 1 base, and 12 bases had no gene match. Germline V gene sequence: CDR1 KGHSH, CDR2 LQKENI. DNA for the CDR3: TGTGCCAGCTCACCACAAAGGTCCTCGGGAGGGCCGGATACGCAGTATTTT. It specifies CASSPQRSSGGPDTQYF.

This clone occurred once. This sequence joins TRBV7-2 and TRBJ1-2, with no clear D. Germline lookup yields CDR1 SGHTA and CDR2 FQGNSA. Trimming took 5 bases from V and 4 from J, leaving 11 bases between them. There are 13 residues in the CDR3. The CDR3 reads CASSLPILYGYTF. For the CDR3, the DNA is TGTGCCAGCAGCCTACCAATTCTCTATGGCTACACCTTC.

CDR3 DNA sequence: TGTGCCACTAGTCTAGCGGGGGACACCGGGGAGCTGTTTTTT. Translating gives CATSLAGDTGELFF. V usage is TRBV2 and J usage is TRBJ2-2; 10 bases fit TRBD2. The CDR3 length is 14 residues. V was clipped by 10 bases and J by 3 bases; unmatched bases: 5. Germline loops: CDR1 SNHLY, CDR2 FYNNEI. Full variable domain (remainder filled in from reference TRBV2 and TRBJ2-2): EPEVTQTPSHQVTQMGQEVILRCVPISNHLYFYWYRQILGQKVEFLVSFYNNEISEKSEIFDDQFSVERPDGSNFTLKIRSTKLEDSAMYFCATSLAGDTGELFFGEGSRLTVL.

DNA for the CDR3: TGTGCCATCAGTGAGAGGGGAAACAATCAGCCCCAGCATTTT. This gives the protein CAISERGNNQPQHF. The chain links TRBV10-3 to TRBJ1-5, with D maybe TRBD1 (5 bases). CDR1 is ENHRY and CDR2 is SYGVKD in the germline V gene. The CDR3 runs to 14 residues. Trimming shortened V by 2 bases and J by 3 bases, and 8 bases separated the two germline ends.

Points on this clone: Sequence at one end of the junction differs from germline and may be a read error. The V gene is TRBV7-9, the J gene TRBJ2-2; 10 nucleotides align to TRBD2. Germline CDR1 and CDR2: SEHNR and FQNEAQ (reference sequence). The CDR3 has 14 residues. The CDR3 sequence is CANSGRANTGELFF. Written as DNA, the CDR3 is TGTGCCAACAGCGGGAGGGCCAACACCGGGGAGCTGTTTTTT.

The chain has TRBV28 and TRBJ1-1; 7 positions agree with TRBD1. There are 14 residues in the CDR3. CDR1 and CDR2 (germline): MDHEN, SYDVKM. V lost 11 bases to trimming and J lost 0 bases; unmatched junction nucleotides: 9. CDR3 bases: TGTGCCTGTCGGACAGGTGGCATGAACACTGAAGCTTTCTTT. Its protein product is CACRTGGMNTEAFF.

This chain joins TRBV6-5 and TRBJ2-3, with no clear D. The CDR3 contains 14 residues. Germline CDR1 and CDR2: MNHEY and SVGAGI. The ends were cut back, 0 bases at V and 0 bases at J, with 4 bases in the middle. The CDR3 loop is CASSYSRSTDTQYF. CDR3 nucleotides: TGTGCCAGCAGTTACTCGCGGAGCACAGATACGCAGTATTTT.

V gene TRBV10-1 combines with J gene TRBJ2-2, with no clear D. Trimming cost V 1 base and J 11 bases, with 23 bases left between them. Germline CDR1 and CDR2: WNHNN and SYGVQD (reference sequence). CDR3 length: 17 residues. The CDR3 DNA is TGCGCCAGCAGTGAGTTTGGGCAGAGAAACCGCCAACGCGAGCTGTTTTTT. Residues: CASSEFGQRNRQRELFF.

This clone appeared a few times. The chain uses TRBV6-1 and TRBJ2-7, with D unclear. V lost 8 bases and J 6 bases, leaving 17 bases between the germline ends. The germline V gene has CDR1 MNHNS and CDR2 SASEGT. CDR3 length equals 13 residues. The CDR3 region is CASSSAGRLEQYF. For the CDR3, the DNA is TGTGCCAGCTCGTCGGCAGGTCGGCTCGAGCAGTACTTC.

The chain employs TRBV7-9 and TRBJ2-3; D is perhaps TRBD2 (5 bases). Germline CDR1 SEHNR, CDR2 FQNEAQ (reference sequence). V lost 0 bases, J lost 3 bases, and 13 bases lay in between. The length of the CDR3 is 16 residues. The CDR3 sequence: CASSLASGRLTDTQYF. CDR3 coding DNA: TGTGCCAGCAGCTTAGCATCGGGCAGACTAACAGATACGCAGTATTTT.

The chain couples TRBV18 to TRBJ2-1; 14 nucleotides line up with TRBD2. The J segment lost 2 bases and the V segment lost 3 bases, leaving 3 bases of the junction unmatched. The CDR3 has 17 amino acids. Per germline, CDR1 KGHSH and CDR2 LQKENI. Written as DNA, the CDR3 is TGTGCCAGCTCACCCCCGGGACTAGCGGGAGCCTACAATGAGCAGTTCTTC. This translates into CASSPPGLAGAYNEQFF.